This T cell receptor beta chain is drawn from a study of OX40 agonist ivuxolimab in advanced cancers. Germline-derived CDR1 and CDR2 are SGHDT and YYEEEE. The CDR3 length is 13 residues. V shed 4 bases and J shed 7 bases, with 12 bases lying between them. On this clone: As yet, its antigen is unknown.

Findings of the study overall: Expanded clones were, on average, more numerous among CD8+ T cells than CD4+.

Sequencing used immunoSEQ multiplex PCR; TCRdb keeps in-frame clones, though not all of them. The data hold around 62,000 clones, with around 85% observed a single time. This sequence was found in an adult with an advanced solid tumor such as melanoma, head and neck, liver or kidney cancer. The sample here was CD4+ or CD8+ T cells sorted from blood, taken in a trial of the OX40 agonist ivuxolimab. The gene calls are TRBV5-6 and TRBJ1-5, with a tentative D call TRBD1 (5 bases). The CDR3 protein is CASSLSGKQPQHF. CDR3 nucleotides: TGTGCCAGCAGCCTCTCAGGGAAACAGCCCCAGCATTTT.